This record concerns one T cell receptor beta chain sequence. This clone turned up a few times. It has no known antigen specificity. Base-call qualities are not available, and no considerably larger clone is one nucleotide away. The sample belongs to a study of cytomegalovirus exposure and HLA in healthy donors (dated by TCRdb to the late 2010s). As for the study more broadly: According to a later analysis, the approximately 120 validation repertoires were produced on the same platform as the 680 or so repertoires of the first cohort. Besides the first cohort of 500 to 700 subjects, a separate validation cohort made up of around 120 different subjects was used. The aim of the study was to test whether cataloging public T cell receptors could identify signatures of past pathogen exposure. The study combined high-throughput TCR immunosequencing, statistical association of individual TCRs with disease status, and machine learning to predict cytomegalovirus infection status.

From cysteine to phenylalanine, the CDR3 is 16 amino acids long. Kept here is only the CDR3 DNA, which spans 48 bases and is read in frame from base 1. Germline trimming: 3 bases from V, 5 bases from J; junction bases outside gene matches: 12. Via the germline V gene, CDR1 is MGHRA and CDR2 YSYEKL. Here is what the overall study found, with its caveats: All 130 or so repertoires were used to score co-occurrence in the validation cohort in a later analysis, because that analysis had no HLA typing for the cohort. The classifier was reported to diagnose cytomegalovirus status with high specificity and sensitivity in both the original cohort and the validation cohort. Across donors, most TCR sequences were observed very rarely, whereas some public TCRs were present in many individuals. The authors suggested that the approach could potentially be generalized to other disease states and immunological phenotypes. The study listed 150 to 200 TCR beta chains as associated with cytomegalovirus. Three of the identified cytomegalovirus-associated TCR beta chains were confirmed in vitro to be specific for cytomegalovirus antigens. Subsequent analysis determined that TCRs grouped into clusters in the first cohort also showed a tendency toward co-occurrence across the roughly 120 validation repertoires, and about 94% of cluster scores exceeded 0.

Separate from the roughly 660-subject first cohort, the validation cohort of about 120 subjects was the group to which the donors belonged. Libraries were constructed by the immunoSEQ multiplex PCR assay. In the original analysis: A statistical classification framework was developed to diagnose cytomegalovirus status using the catalog of TCR beta chain sequences. TCRdb provides this immuneACCESS table in a form limited to in-frame rearrangements. Some clones are lacking; in checked studies, under half of them reflect an unresolved V gene, and why the rest are absent is not known. V and J calls and clone size follow that table, whereas D and trimming were derived from the DNA. The sample includes roughly 330,000 clones, with about 90% observed a single time. The ten largest clones add up to approximately 1.1% of the sample.

The source of this sequence is a woman aged 25 to 39 in good health and CMV-seropositive. Here the chain combines TRBV4-1 and TRBJ2-7; TRBD1 fits 8 bases in the junction. What was sequenced was PBMCs. The DNA sequence reads TGCGCCAGCAGCCACCCGGACAGGGACCTACCGCACGAGCAGTACTTC. Its amino acids are CASSHPDRDLPHEQYF.